This T cell receptor beta chain derives from a study of T cells in women clearing cervical HPV infection listed by TCRdb under 2018. Concerning the study at large: Cases were under 30 women with histologically confirmed HPV16-related CIN3 or worse, including a couple of invasive cancers. Controls were 25 or so women whose single incident HPV16 infection cleared within 12 months without precancer or cancer developing. Blood from cases was collected at the visit where the lesion was first found, while blood from controls was collected once the infection could no longer be detected. Among cases, blood sampling occurred a median of about 150 days after lesion detection, with an interquartile range of about 80 to 230 days. Because only a few women had HLA typing data, the possibility that HLA type acted as a confounder could not be ruled out. This exploratory proof-of-principle case-control study, nested within the Guanacaste HPV Natural History Study in Costa Rica, compared TCR repertoires among women with different cervical HPV16 outcomes. Cases and controls were matched on year of sample collection and on age within five years. Cases had a median age of around 32 years compared with 38 to 40 for controls, and baseline characteristics showed no significant differences between the groups. In the parent cohort, 10,000 to 11,000 women aged 18 or older were enrolled in Guanacaste, Costa Rica, during about 1993 to 1994 and then followed for less than 8 years. Quality controls consisted of five blinded duplicates per group, for a total of 60 or so samples made up of 50 participants and roughly ten replicates. Results and caveats for the whole study, not just this receptor: TCR repertoire richness was significantly higher in CIN3+ cases than in controls across sequencing depths, while evenness did not differ. T-cell numbers per sample were unknown, so richness differences could reflect varying T-cell content rather than repertoire biology. Lower TRBV6-7 relative abundance was observed in cases than in controls (around 0.11% versus 0.15%; Bonferroni P = 0.0008). Cases were distinguished from controls with an estimated AUC of approximately 0.83 by random forest classifiers combining richness and V gene abundances. Whether associations preceded infection or resulted from infection could not be shown with the cross-sectional design, and effector/memory subsets and HPV-specific T cells were not isolated.

Concerning this clone: The antigen it recognizes is unknown. The read gets to within 3 residues of the CDR3 end, and the germline J gene fills in the rest.

Using the immunoSEQ assay, multiplex PCR amplified TCR beta CDR3 regions from an average of approximately 1,300 ng of genomic DNA per sample. To correct primer bias, the assay used a complete synthetic TCR repertoire to set an amplification baseline. Amplicons were sequenced on the Illumina platform. Per the original workflow: Sequences were error-corrected by clustering with frequency ratios and a modified nearest-neighbor algorithm and were then analyzed in the immunoSEQ Analyzer with IMGT gene definitions. At each rarefaction depth, TCR richness and evenness were averaged across 20 rarefaction repeats, and samples with fewer sequences than that depth were excluded. Wilcoxon rank sum tests with FDR correction were used to compare V, D and J gene relative abundances between the groups. Blinded duplicates gave an intraclass correlation of around 95% for TCR richness and an average of roughly 76% across about 65 gene segments. TCRdb re-hosts the immuneACCESS table, in-frame sequences only. Its copies lack some clones; in the studies checked, an unresolved V gene accounts for under half of them, and the cause for the rest is not known. V and J calls and clone size are as listed in that table; D and trimming were resolved from the DNA. The table held for this sample gives roughly 47,000 clones. Clones ranked in the top ten supply roughly 35% of the sample.

CDR1 LNHDA and CDR2 SQIVND were looked up in the germline V gene (reference sequence). Trimming takes 4 bases off V and 0 bases off J; junction bases not matched to a gene: 2. The CDR3 starts with the cysteine, ends with the phenylalanine, and has 16 residues. The DNA covers only part of the CDR3, 39 bases in frame from base 1. Every participant had a single incident cervical HPV16 infection, and prevalent HPV16 infections were excluded. Cervical HPV DNA was detected with MY09/MY11 PCR, and genotyping was done with dot-blot hybridization. Roughly 15 mL of heparinized blood were centrifuged, and the buffy coat was split into aliquots, frozen at -30 degrees C, and then kept at -80 degrees C. Genomic DNA was extracted from buffy coat specimens using QIAGEN kits.

This clonotype was sampled from a woman aged 18 to 75 with a cervical HPV16 infection that either progressed to CIN3+ or cleared (not recorded which). The receptor chain draws on TRBV19 and TRBJ2-3; 12 nucleotides in the junction match TRBD2. The sequenced sample was blood buffy coat. The CDR3 DNA, read in part, is TGTGCCAGTAGTAGGGGACTAGCGGGCAGCACAGATACG. This encodes CASSRGLAGSTDT. The complete CDR3 protein is CASSRGLAGSTDTQYF.